The next 11 T cell receptor beta chains were all read from a single sample in a study of blood T cell repertoires in COVID-19. Sequencing was performed with immunoSEQ multiplex PCR; in TCRdb, only in-frame clones are kept and a portion is missing. Seen here are around 130,000 clones, around 89% observed once, and the top ten hold 2% to 2.5%. The source material was peripheral blood. The receptors stem from a man between 65 and 80 years old with active COVID-19.

The V call is TRBV30, the J call TRBJ1-1; D is uncertain. The germline V gene encodes CDR1 GTSNPN and CDR2 SVGIG (reference sequence). The V and J ends lost 3 bases and 8 bases respectively, with 13 bases between them. The CDR3 sequence is 12 residues long. The CDR3 sequence is CAWRRVGMEAFF. CDR3 DNA: TGTGCCTGGAGACGGGTGGGTATGGAAGCTTTCTTT.

This chain joins TRBV10-3 and TRBJ2-7; D perhaps matches TRBD2 (5 bases). There are 14 residues in the CDR3. V lost 3 bases and J lost 0, with 9 bases in between. Germline V gives CDR1 ENHRY, CDR2 SYGVKD. CDR3 region: CAISERADSYEQYF. The CDR3 DNA sequence: TGTGCCATCAGTGAAAGAGCGGACTCCTACGAGCAGTACTTC.

V gene TRBV9 combines with J gene TRBJ1-6, with D hard to call. V lost 3 bases and J 8 bases, leaving 18 bases between the germline ends. The CDR3 covers 16 residues. Germline CDR1 is SGDLS and CDR2 is YYNGEE. CDR3 amino acids: CASSGVRDWYDSPLHF. The DNA for the CDR3 is TGTGCCAGCAGCGGGGTCCGAGACTGGTATGATTCACCCCTCCACTTT.

V gene TRBV4-2 combines with J gene TRBJ2-3; 9 positions match TRBD2. Germline V gene lookup returns CDR1 LGHNA and CDR2 YNFKEQ. The V and J ends lost 4 bases and 3 bases, in that order; junction bases with no gene match: 11. CDR3 length: 17 residues. CDR3: CASSPFLGREGTDTQYF. The CDR3 DNA is TGTGCCAGCAGCCCGTTCCTAGGGCGGGAGGGGACAGATACGCAGTATTTT.

The V call is TRBV5-5, the J call TRBJ1-5; maybe TRBD1 (5 bases). The CDR3 is 13 amino acids. V lost 3 bases, J lost 5 bases, and 9 bases lay in between. Germline V gene data show CDR1 as SGHKS and CDR2 as YYEKEE (reference sequence). The DNA for the CDR3 is TGTGCCAGCAGCTCTGACAGATATCAGCCCCAGCATTTT. Its translation is CASSSDRYQPQHF.

The chain joins TRBV19 to TRBJ1-5; perhaps TRBD1 as D (6 bases). This CDR3 comprises 14 residues. V lost 4 bases and J 3 bases, leaving 10 bases between the germline ends. Germline values: CDR1 LNHDA, CDR2 SQIVND (reference sequence). CDR3 protein: CASSTTGNNQPQHF. DNA of the CDR3: TGTGCCAGTAGTACTACAGGGAACAATCAGCCCCAGCATTTT.

The chain combines TRBV9 with TRBJ2-3; D might be TRBD1 (6 bases). This CDR3 contains 14 residues. Trimming removed 4 bases from V and 2 bases from J, with 11 bases in between. Germline-derived CDR1 and CDR2 are SGDLS and YYNGEE. The DNA of the CDR3 is TGTGCCAGCAGCCCAGGGGACCACACAGATACGCAGTATTTT. This encodes CASSPGDHTDTQYF.

The rearrangement links TRBV9 to TRBJ1-5, with TRBD1 matching 10 bases. The CDR3 contains 15 residues. The trim removed 3 bases at V and 6 bases at J, leaving 6 bases unmatched. CDR1 is SGDLS, CDR2 YYNGEE, per germline. The CDR3 region has the DNA TGTGCCAGCAGCGCCACCGGACAGGGGGGTCAGCCCCAGCATTTT. Protein: CASSATGQGGQPQHF.

The rearrangement uses TRBV10-1 and TRBJ1-6, with a tentative D call TRBD1 (6 bases). The length of the CDR3 is 13 residues. The germline V gene has CDR1 WNHNN and CDR2 SYGVQD (reference sequence). Trimming removed 6 bases from V and 8 bases from J, with 11 bases in between. The CDR3 spells CASSRAGDSPLHF. The CDR3 region has the DNA TGCGCCAGCAGCCGCGCAGGGGATTCACCCCTCCACTTT.

This chain links TRBV10-2 with TRBJ1-2; weak D call: TRBD1 (5 bases). The CDR3 loop spans 13 amino acids. V was clipped by 8 bases and J by 3 bases, with 13 bases between them. CDR1 and CDR2 (germline): WSHSY, SAAADI. The DNA of the CDR3 is TGCGCCAGCGGGGCAGGGCGAGACTATGGCTACACCTTC. It translates to CASGAGRDYGYTF.

This clone was seen a single time. The rearrangement uses TRBV7-2 and TRBJ1-5, with D unclear. V lost 5 bases to trimming and J lost 1 base, with 12 bases between them. Germline-derived CDR1 and CDR2 are SGHTA and FQGNSA. The CDR3 runs 15 residues. The DNA for the CDR3 is TGTGCCAGCAGCCCTCAGGTTTCCAGCAATCAGCCCCAGCATTTT. Translated, it gives CASSPQVSSNQPQHF. Based on the CDR3 plus reference TRBV7-2 and TRBJ1-5, the full variable domain is GAGVSQSPSNKVTEKGKDVELRCDPISGHTALYWYRQSLGQGLEFLIYFQGNSAPDKSGLPSDRFSAERTGGSVSTLTIQRTQQEDSAVYLCASSPQVSSNQPQHFGDGTRLSIL.